The rows below give T cell receptor beta chains drawn from one sample of a study of CD8 T cells in Susac syndrome. TCRdb reanalysed the immunoSEQ multiplex PCR reads using MiXCR and keeps one entry per CDR3 protein. The sample consists of about 280,000 distinct CDR3 sequences, around 83% of them appearing once. Sequencing input: CD8+ T cells from PBMCs. These receptor sequences come from a human donor with multiple sclerosis. Each CDR3 is given with its conserved first and last residue. Each record gives: V gene, clone size, J gene, D gene, CDR3 DNA, CDR3 protein. The D gene is left open where the match is weak. Rows may omit the clone size; those that give it use once, few, many or a size class.

v_gene: TRBV4-1; abundance: .; j_gene: TRBJ1-2; d_gene: .; CDR3nt: TGCGCCAGCAGCCAAGATGTGGGTACCTATGGCTACACCTTC; CDR3aa: CASSQDVGTYGYTF
v_gene: TRBV27; abundance: .; j_gene: TRBJ2-7; d_gene: TRBD2; CDR3nt: TGTGCCAGCAGTTTTACTAGCGGGACGGTTAACGCGATCTACGAGCAGTACTTC; CDR3aa: CASSFTSGTVNAIYEQYF
v_gene: TRBV10-3; abundance: .; j_gene: TRBJ2-3; d_gene: .; CDR3nt: TGTGCCATCAGTGGTTCCGAAGACACAGATACGCAGTATTTT; CDR3aa: CAISGSEDTDTQYF
v_gene: TRBV29-1; abundance: .; j_gene: TRBJ2-7; d_gene: TRBD2; CDR3nt: TGCAGCGCACACGGGGGGACTAAGACCTACGAGCAGTACTTC; CDR3aa: CSAHGGTKTYEQYF
v_gene: TRBV6-2/TRBV6-3; abundance: .; j_gene: TRBJ2-7; d_gene: TRBD2; CDR3nt: TGTGCCAGCAGTGCCCTGGGACTAGCGGGGACCTACGAGCAGTACTTC; CDR3aa: CASSALGLAGTYEQYF
v_gene: TRBV7-3; abundance: .; j_gene: TRBJ2-3; d_gene: .; CDR3nt: TGTGCCAGCAGCCCCCGGGAGCGAGCTAGCACAGATACGCAGTATTTT; CDR3aa: CASSPRERASTDTQYF
v_gene: TRBV20-1; abundance: .; j_gene: TRBJ2-1; d_gene: .; CDR3nt: TGCAGTGCTAAAATGGTAGGACTAACTGGTTTCTACAATGAGCAGTTCTTC; CDR3aa: CSAKMVGLTGFYNEQFF
v_gene: TRBV25-1; abundance: .; j_gene: TRBJ2-7; d_gene: .; CDR3nt: TGTGCCAGCGCAGAGACGCTCACCTACGAGCAGTACTTC; CDR3aa: CASAETLTYEQYF
v_gene: TRBV7-9; abundance: few; j_gene: TRBJ2-1; d_gene: TRBD2; CDR3nt: TGTGCCAGCTCCTTAGCAGAGCGGGAGGAAAGTGAGCAGTTCTTC; CDR3aa: CASSLAEREESEQFF
v_gene: TRBV7-9; abundance: once; j_gene: TRBJ2-1; d_gene: TRBD1; CDR3nt: TGTGCCAGCAGCTTAACTGACAGGGGATCCTACAATGAGCAGTTCTTC; CDR3aa: CASSLTDRGSYNEQFF
v_gene: TRBV27; abundance: .; j_gene: TRBJ1-1; d_gene: .; CDR3nt: TGTGCCAGCAGCCCAAATACGCGGACTGAAGCTTTCTTT; CDR3aa: CASSPNTRTEAFF
v_gene: TRBV7-6; abundance: .; j_gene: TRBJ2-2; d_gene: TRBD2; CDR3nt: TGTGCCAGCAGCCTCCTTAGCGGGAGCTTCAACACCGGGGAGCTGTTTTTT; CDR3aa: CASSLLSGSFNTGELFF
v_gene: TRBV10-3; abundance: .; j_gene: TRBJ2-1; d_gene: TRBD1; CDR3nt: TGTGCCATCAGTTCTACAGGGGATAGGAATGAGCAGTTCTTC; CDR3aa: CAISSTGDRNEQFF
v_gene: TRBV28; abundance: .; j_gene: TRBJ2-7; d_gene: .; CDR3nt: TGTGCCAGCAGTCCCCCAAGGTTCAAGCGGGTCCCTCTACCCTACGAGCAGTACTTC; CDR3aa: CASSPPRFKRVPLPYEQYF
v_gene: TRBV30; abundance: .; j_gene: TRBJ2-3; d_gene: .; CDR3nt: TGTGCCTGGAGACTTAGGGGCACAGATACGCAGTATTTT; CDR3aa: CAWRLRGTDTQYF
v_gene: TRBV29-1; abundance: .; j_gene: TRBJ2-4; d_gene: TRBD2; CDR3nt: TGCAGCGTGGCCCCTAGCGGGAATAGGGGAGACATTCAGTACTTC; CDR3aa: CSVAPSGNRGDIQYF
v_gene: TRBV20-1; abundance: once; j_gene: TRBJ2-7; d_gene: TRBD2; CDR3nt: TGCAGTGCTCTCCCGTCGACTAGCGGGAGGCCCTACGAGCAGTACTTC; CDR3aa: CSALPSTSGRPYEQYF
v_gene: TRBV24-1; abundance: .; j_gene: TRBJ2-7; d_gene: .; CDR3nt: TGTGCCACCAGTGATCCGGGGAGTTACGAGCAGTACTTC; CDR3aa: CATSDPGSYEQYF
v_gene: TRBV27; abundance: .; j_gene: TRBJ1-5; d_gene: .; CDR3nt: TGTGCCAGCAGTTTTAGGGGACAAACGAGTTATAGCAATCAGCCCCAGCATTTT; CDR3aa: CASSFRGQTSYSNQPQHF
v_gene: TRBV6-1; abundance: .; j_gene: TRBJ2-2; d_gene: TRBD1; CDR3nt: TGTGCCAGCAGGGGGACAGGGGAGTCGACCGGGGAGCTGTTTTTT; CDR3aa: CASRGTGESTGELFF
v_gene: TRBV30; abundance: .; j_gene: TRBJ1-2; d_gene: .; CDR3nt: TGTGCCTGGAGGGGGACGGTCTATGGCTACACCTTC; CDR3aa: CAWRGTVYGYTF
v_gene: TRBV4-2; abundance: .; j_gene: TRBJ1-5; d_gene: .; CDR3nt: TGTGCCAGCAGCCAAGAGGAGTATAGCAATCAGCCCCAGCATTTT; CDR3aa: CASSQEEYSNQPQHF
v_gene: TRBV19; abundance: .; j_gene: TRBJ1-6; d_gene: .; CDR3nt: TGTGCCACAACAGGGAGCGGGGATAATTCACCCCTCCACTTT; CDR3aa: CATTGSGDNSPLHF
v_gene: TRBV7-2; abundance: .; j_gene: TRBJ2-5; d_gene: TRBD2; CDR3nt: TGTGCCAGCAGCCGACCGGGAGGGAGAGGGACCCAGTACTTC; CDR3aa: CASSRPGGRGTQYF
v_gene: TRBV19; abundance: .; j_gene: TRBJ2-3; d_gene: .; CDR3nt: TGTGCCAGTAGTTCCATCTGGCTAGTTGGGGAAACAGATACGCAGTATTTT; CDR3aa: CASSSIWLVGETDTQYF
v_gene: TRBV14; abundance: .; j_gene: TRBJ2-1; d_gene: .; CDR3nt: TGTGCCAGCAGCCCCCCTTATACAAATGAGCAGTTCTTC; CDR3aa: CASSPPYTNEQFF
v_gene: TRBV21-1; abundance: .; j_gene: TRBJ2-1; d_gene: .; CDR3nt: TGTGCCAGCAGCAGACCGAAAATCAATGGTACTACCCGCCCTTCAGGGGGCAATGAGCAGTTCTTC; CDR3aa: CASSRPKINGTTRPSGGNEQFF
v_gene: TRBV27; abundance: .; j_gene: TRBJ2-3; d_gene: .; CDR3nt: TGTGCCAGCAGTCCAGTTCCAGATACGCAGTATTTT; CDR3aa: CASSPVPDTQYF
v_gene: TRBV27; abundance: few; j_gene: TRBJ2-7; d_gene: .; CDR3nt: TGTGCCAGCAACCCACTAGGGCTAGCGACGCCCTACGAGCAGTACTTC; CDR3aa: CASNPLGLATPYEQYF
v_gene: TRBV28; abundance: .; j_gene: TRBJ2-1; d_gene: TRBD1; CDR3nt: TGTGCCAGCAGCCCGGGACAGATTAAGGCTAATGAGCAGTTCTTC; CDR3aa: CASSPGQIKANEQFF
v_gene: TRBV20-1; abundance: .; j_gene: TRBJ2-5; d_gene: .; CDR3nt: TGCAGTGCTAGGCTCCTTGGGGGCAACCAAGAGACCCAGTACTTC; CDR3aa: CSARLLGGNQETQYF
v_gene: TRBV9; abundance: .; j_gene: TRBJ2-2; d_gene: TRBD2; CDR3nt: TGTGCCAGCAGCGTAGCTACGCGGGAGCCGAACACCGGGGAGCTGTTTTTT; CDR3aa: CASSVATREPNTGELFF
v_gene: TRBV27; abundance: .; j_gene: TRBJ2-1; d_gene: .; CDR3nt: TGTGCCAGCAGCCAAGGGGGCGGGAGCTCCTACAATGAGCAGTTCTTC; CDR3aa: CASSQGGGSSYNEQFF
v_gene: TRBV3-1; abundance: .; j_gene: TRBJ2-5; d_gene: .; CDR3nt: TGTGCCAGCAGCCAGACGACAGCTCCGGAGACCCAGTACTTC; CDR3aa: CASSQTTAPETQYF
v_gene: TRBV4-1; abundance: .; j_gene: TRBJ2-1; d_gene: .; CDR3nt: TGCGCCAGCAGCCAAGACCCCTACAATGAGCAGTTCTTC; CDR3aa: CASSQDPYNEQFF
v_gene: TRBV7-6; abundance: .; j_gene: TRBJ2-7; d_gene: .; CDR3nt: TGTGCCAGCAGCTTAGTTGCAGGACCCCTGGTCGAGCAGTACTTC; CDR3aa: CASSLVAGPLVEQYF
v_gene: TRBV2; abundance: .; j_gene: TRBJ2-1; d_gene: TRBD2; CDR3nt: TGTGCCAGCAGTGAGAGTAGGACTAGCGACCCCTACAATGAGCAGTTCTTC; CDR3aa: CASSESRTSDPYNEQFF
v_gene: TRBV27; abundance: .; j_gene: TRBJ2-4; d_gene: .; CDR3nt: TGTGCCAGCAGGGGAATTTATAGGGATTGGGCCAAAAACATTCAGTACTTC; CDR3aa: CASRGIYRDWAKNIQYF
v_gene: TRBV3-1; abundance: few; j_gene: TRBJ2-7; d_gene: .; CDR3nt: TGTGCCAGCAGCCAAGAGGGTCCCGGGAAGACTTCAATTTACGAGCAGTACTTC; CDR3aa: CASSQEGPGKTSIYEQYF
v_gene: TRBV5-5; abundance: .; j_gene: TRBJ2-7; d_gene: TRBD1; CDR3nt: TGTGCCAGCAGCTTGCACTCTAGCAGACAGGGGTTTCACGAGCAGTACTTC; CDR3aa: CASSLHSSRQGFHEQYF
v_gene: TRBV19; abundance: few; j_gene: TRBJ1-1; d_gene: .; CDR3nt: TGTGCCAGTAGTATAGCAGATAACCTGAACACTGAAGCTTTCTTT; CDR3aa: CASSIADNLNTEAFF
v_gene: TRBV28; abundance: few; j_gene: TRBJ2-7; d_gene: .; CDR3nt: TGTGCCAGCAGTTTACGTCGCGGCAGCTCCTACGAGCAGTACTTC; CDR3aa: CASSLRRGSSYEQYF
v_gene: TRBV6-2/TRBV6-3; abundance: .; j_gene: TRBJ2-1; d_gene: .; CDR3nt: TGTGCCAGCAGTTACTCTGGCGTTAGCTCCTACAATGAGCAGTTCTTC; CDR3aa: CASSYSGVSSYNEQFF
v_gene: TRBV7-8; abundance: few; j_gene: TRBJ2-1; d_gene: TRBD2; CDR3nt: TGTGCCAGCAGCTCCGGACTAGCGGGATCCTACTTCAACTACAATGAGCAGTTCTTC; CDR3aa: CASSSGLAGSYFNYNEQFF
v_gene: TRBV20-1; abundance: .; j_gene: TRBJ2-1; d_gene: .; CDR3nt: TGCAGTGCTAGAGGTATAGCGGAGATCAGGGAGCAGTTCTTC; CDR3aa: CSARGIAEIREQFF
v_gene: TRBV7-3; abundance: .; j_gene: TRBJ2-3; d_gene: .; CDR3nt: TGTGCCAGCAGCCTTGGTCTGGGACTCACAGATACGCAGTATTTT; CDR3aa: CASSLGLGLTDTQYF
v_gene: TRBV27; abundance: .; j_gene: TRBJ2-7; d_gene: .; CDR3nt: TGTGCCAGCAGTTCTCCTAGGGACGAGCAGTACTTC; CDR3aa: CASSSPRDEQYF
v_gene: TRBV7-9; abundance: .; j_gene: TRBJ2-5; d_gene: TRBD2; CDR3nt: TGTGCCAGCAGCGGGACTAGCGGGACAGTAGAGACCCAGTACTTC; CDR3aa: CASSGTSGTVETQYF
v_gene: TRBV27; abundance: .; j_gene: TRBJ2-7; d_gene: .; CDR3nt: TGTGCCAGCAGTCCCCGACAGTATCGCGAGCAGTACTTC; CDR3aa: CASSPRQYREQYF
v_gene: TRBV28; abundance: .; j_gene: TRBJ2-2; d_gene: .; CDR3nt: TGTGCCAGCAGTTTTCAGGCCGGGGAGCTGTTTTTT; CDR3aa: CASSFQAGELFF